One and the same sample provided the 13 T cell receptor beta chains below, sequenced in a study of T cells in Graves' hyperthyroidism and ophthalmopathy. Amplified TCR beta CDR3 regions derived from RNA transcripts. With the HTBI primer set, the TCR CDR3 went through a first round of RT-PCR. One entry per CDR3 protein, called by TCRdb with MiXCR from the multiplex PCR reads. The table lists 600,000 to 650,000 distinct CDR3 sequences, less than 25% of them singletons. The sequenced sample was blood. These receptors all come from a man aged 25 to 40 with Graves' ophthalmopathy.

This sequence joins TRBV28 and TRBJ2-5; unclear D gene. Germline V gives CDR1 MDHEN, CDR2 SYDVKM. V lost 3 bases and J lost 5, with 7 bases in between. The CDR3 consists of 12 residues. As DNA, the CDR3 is TGTGCCAGCAGTTTCCTACTGGAGACCCAGTACTTC. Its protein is CASSFLLETQYF.

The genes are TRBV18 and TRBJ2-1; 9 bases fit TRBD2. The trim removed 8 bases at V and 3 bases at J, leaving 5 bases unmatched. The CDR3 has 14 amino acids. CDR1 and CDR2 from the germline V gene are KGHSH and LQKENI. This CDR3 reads CASTYSGSYNEQFF. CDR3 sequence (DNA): TGTGCCAGCACCTATAGCGGGAGCTACAATGAGCAGTTCTTC.

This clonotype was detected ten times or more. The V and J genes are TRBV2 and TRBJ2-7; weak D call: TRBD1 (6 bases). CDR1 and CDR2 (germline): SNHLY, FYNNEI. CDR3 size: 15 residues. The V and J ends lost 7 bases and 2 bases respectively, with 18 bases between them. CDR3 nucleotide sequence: TGTGCCAGCACCCGGGACACTCGAGCCACCTACGAGCAGTACTTC. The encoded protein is CASTRDTRATYEQYF.

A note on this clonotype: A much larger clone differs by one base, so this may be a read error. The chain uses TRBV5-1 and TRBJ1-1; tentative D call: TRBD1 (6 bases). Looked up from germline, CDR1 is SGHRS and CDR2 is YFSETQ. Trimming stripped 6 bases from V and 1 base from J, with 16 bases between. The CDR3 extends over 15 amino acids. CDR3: CASNVTGQQNTEAFF. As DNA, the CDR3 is TGCGCCAGCAACGTAACAGGGCAACAGAACACTGAAGCTTTCTTT.

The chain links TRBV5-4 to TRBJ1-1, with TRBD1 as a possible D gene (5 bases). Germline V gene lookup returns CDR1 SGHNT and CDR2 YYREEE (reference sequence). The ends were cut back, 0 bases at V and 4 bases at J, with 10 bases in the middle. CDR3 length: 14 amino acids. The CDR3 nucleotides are TGTGCCAGCAGCTTGGCCGGGACGGCCACTGAAGCTTTCTTT. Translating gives CASSLAGTATEAFF.

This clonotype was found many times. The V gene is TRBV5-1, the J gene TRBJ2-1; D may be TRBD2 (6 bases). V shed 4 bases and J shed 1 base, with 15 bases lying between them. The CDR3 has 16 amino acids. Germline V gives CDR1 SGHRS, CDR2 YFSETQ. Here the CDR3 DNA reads TGCGCCAGCAGCCCGGAGGTCGCGGGGTCCTACAATGAGCAGTTCTTC. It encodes CASSPEVAGSYNEQFF.

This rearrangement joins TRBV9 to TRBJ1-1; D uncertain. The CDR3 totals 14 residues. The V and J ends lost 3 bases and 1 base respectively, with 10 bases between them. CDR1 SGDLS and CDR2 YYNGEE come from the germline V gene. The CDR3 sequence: CASSDQPGNTEAFF. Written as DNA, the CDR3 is TGTGCCAGCAGCGACCAGCCGGGGAACACTGAAGCTTTCTTT.

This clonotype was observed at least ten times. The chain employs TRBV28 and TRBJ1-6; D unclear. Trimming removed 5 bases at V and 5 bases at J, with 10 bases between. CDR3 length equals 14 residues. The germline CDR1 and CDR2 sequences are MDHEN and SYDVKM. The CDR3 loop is CASSTDTNNSPLHF. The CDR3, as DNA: TGTGCCAGCAGTACCGACACAAATAATTCACCCCTCCACTTT.

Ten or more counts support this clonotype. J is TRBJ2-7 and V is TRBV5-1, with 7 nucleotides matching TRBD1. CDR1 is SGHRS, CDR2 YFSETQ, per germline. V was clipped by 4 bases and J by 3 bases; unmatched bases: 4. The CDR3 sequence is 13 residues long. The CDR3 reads CASSGGQLYEQYF. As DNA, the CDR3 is TGCGCCAGCAGCGGGGGACAGCTCTACGAGCAGTACTTC. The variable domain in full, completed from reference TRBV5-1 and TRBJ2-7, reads KAGVTQTPRYLIKTRGQQVTLSCSPISGHRSVSWYQQTPGQGLQFLFEYFSETQRNKGNFPGRFSGRQFSNSRSEMNVSTLELGDSALYLCASSGGQLYEQYFGPGTRLTVT.

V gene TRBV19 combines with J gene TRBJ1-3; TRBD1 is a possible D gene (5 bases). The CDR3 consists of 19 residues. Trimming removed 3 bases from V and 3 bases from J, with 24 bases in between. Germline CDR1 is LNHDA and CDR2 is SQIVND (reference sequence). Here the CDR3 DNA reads TGTGCCAGTAGTATTCGAGTCTCCAGGGTCACGAACGGTGGAAACACCATATATTTT. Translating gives CASSIRVSRVTNGGNTIYF.

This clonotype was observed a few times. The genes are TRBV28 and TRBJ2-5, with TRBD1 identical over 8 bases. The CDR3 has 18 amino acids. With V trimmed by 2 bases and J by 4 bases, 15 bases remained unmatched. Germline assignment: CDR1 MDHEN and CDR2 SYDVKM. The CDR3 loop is CASSLPPQGAPSRETQYF. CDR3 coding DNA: TGTGCCAGCAGTTTACCCCCCCAGGGGGCGCCCTCAAGAGAGACCCAGTACTTC.

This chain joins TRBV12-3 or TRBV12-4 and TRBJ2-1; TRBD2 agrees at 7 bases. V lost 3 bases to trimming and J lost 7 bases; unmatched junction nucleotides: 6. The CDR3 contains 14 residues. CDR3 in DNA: TGTGCCAGCAGTTTCGGGACTACTTGGAATGAGCAGTTCTTC. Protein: CASSFGTTWNEQFF.

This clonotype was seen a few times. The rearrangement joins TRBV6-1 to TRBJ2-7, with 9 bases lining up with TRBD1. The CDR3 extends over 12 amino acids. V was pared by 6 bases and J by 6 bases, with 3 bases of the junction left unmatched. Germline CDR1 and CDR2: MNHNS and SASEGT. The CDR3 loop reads CASRGQGGEQYF. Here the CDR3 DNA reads TGTGCCAGCAGGGGACAGGGTGGCGAGCAGTACTTC.